This T cell receptor (beta chain) emerged from a study of blood T cell repertoires in COVID-19. V gave up 3 bases and J gave up 4 bases; unmatched junction bases: 4. CDR1 and CDR2 from the germline V gene are MNHEY and SMNVEV (reference sequence). The CDR3 loop spans 16 amino acids. Data came from immunoSEQ multiplex PCR; TCRdb stores just in-frame clones and leaves some out. The data contain about 480,000 clones, around 87% of them singletons. Each participant's cohort was designated according to participant-reported clinical history. Sequenced sample: PBMCs or T cells enriched from blood (not recorded which). The TCR was taken from a woman in her thirties or forties who had recovered from COVID-19. The chain has TRBV27 and TRBJ2-1; the match to TRBD2 covers 12 bases. The CDR3: CASSFLTSGGYNEQFF. The CDR3, as DNA: TGTGCCAGCAGTTTTCTGACTAGCGGGGGATACAATGAGCAGTTCTTC.